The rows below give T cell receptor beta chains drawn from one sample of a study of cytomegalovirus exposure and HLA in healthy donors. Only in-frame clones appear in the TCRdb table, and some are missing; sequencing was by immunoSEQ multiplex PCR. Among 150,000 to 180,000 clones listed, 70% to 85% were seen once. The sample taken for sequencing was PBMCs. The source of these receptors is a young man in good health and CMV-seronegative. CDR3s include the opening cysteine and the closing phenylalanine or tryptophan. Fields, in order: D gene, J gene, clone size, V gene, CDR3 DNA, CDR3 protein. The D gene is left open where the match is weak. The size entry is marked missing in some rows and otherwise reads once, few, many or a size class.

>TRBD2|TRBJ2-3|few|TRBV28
TGTGCCAGCAGTTTACCCCTCAGACTAGCGGGGGCACCAGATACGCAGTATTTT
CASSLPLRLAGAPDTQYF
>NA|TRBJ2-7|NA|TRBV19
TGTGCCAGTAAGCCACAGGGTTTCTCCTACGAGCAGTACTTC
CASKPQGFSYEQYF
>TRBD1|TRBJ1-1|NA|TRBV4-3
TGCGCCAGCAGCGGACGGACAGGGGGCGGGACTGAAGCTTTCTTT
CASSGRTGGGTEAFF
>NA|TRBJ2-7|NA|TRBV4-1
TGCGCCAGCAGCCAAGCAGGTGTCTCCTACGAGCAGTACTTC
CASSQAGVSYEQYF
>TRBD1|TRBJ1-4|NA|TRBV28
TGTGCCAGCTTGACAGGGGGCGGTGAAAAACTGTTTTTT
CASLTGGGEKLFF
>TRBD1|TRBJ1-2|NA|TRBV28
TGTGCCAGCAGTTTGGCCGGGACAGGGGTAGGCTACACCTTC
CASSLAGTGVGYTF
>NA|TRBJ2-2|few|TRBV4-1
TGCGCCAGCAGCCAAGATCAAGGGGAATGGCTACTAAACACCGGGGAGCTGTTTTTT
CASSQDQGEWLLNTGELFF
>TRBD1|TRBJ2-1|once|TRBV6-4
TGTGCCAGCAGTGAAGGGGCAGGGGGCTCCGATGAGCAGTTCTTC
CASSEGAGGSDEQFF
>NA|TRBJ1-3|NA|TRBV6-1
TGTGCCAGCAGTTCTCAGGGGATAGGAAACACCATATATTTT
CASSSQGIGNTIYF
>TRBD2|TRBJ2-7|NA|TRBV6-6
TGTGCCAGCAGGTCTAGCGGGGGGGTTCGCGAGCAGTACTTC
CASRSSGGVREQYF
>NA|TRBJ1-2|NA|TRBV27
TGTGCCAGCAGCGACGCAGGCACTTATGGCTACACCTTC
CASSDAGTYGYTF
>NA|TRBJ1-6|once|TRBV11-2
TGTGCCAGCAGCTTAACGCAGGGTAATTCACCCCTCCACTTT
CASSLTQGNSPLHF
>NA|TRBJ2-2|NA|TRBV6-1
TGTGCCAGCAGTGGGAGACAGGACCGCGCGAACACCGGGGAGCTGTTTTTT
CASSGRQDRANTGELFF
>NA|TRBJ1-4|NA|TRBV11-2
TGTGCCAGCAGCTCCGGACAGTTTAATGAAAAACTGTTTTTT
CASSSGQFNEKLFF
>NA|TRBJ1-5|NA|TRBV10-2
TGCGCCAGCAGTGAGTCGAAAGGGGATCAGCCCCAGCATTTT
CASSESKGDQPQHF
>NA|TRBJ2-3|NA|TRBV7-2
TGTGCCAGCAGCTTAGTCGCAGATACGCAGTATTTT
CASSLVADTQYF
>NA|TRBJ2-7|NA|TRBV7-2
TGTGCCAGCAGCTTATCGGGAGCTTCCTACGAGCAGTACTTC
CASSLSGASYEQYF
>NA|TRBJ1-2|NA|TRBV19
TGTGCCAGTAGTATATTCCCAGCGGAGGCAAACTATGGCTACACCTTC
CASSIFPAEANYGYTF
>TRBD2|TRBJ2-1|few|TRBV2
TGTGCCAGCACCAGACTAGCGGGGTCCAATGAGCAGTTCTTC
CASTRLAGSNEQFF
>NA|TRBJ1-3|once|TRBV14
TGTGCCAGCAGCCAAGGTCAGGCCTCTGGAAACACCATATATTTT
CASSQGQASGNTIYF
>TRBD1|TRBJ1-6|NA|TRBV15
TGTGCCACCAGCAGAGACAGGGGGTTAATCAACTTT
CATSRDRGLINF
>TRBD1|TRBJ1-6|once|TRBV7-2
TGTGCCAGCAGCTACCCGACAGGGTGGGGGGCTAATTCACCCCTCCACTTT
CASSYPTGWGANSPLHF
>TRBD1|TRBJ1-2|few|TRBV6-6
TGTGCCAGCACCTACGGGGGACAGGGGTCTGGCTACACCTTC
CASTYGGQGSGYTF
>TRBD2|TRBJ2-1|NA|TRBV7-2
TGTGCCAGCAGCTTAGGAGCTAGCGGCTACAATGAGCAGTTCTTC
CASSLGASGYNEQFF
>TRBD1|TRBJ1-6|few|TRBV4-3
TGCGCCAGCAGCCAAGAGATTGGACAGGTCCATTCACCCCTCCACTTT
CASSQEIGQVHSPLHF
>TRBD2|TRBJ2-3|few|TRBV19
TGTGCCACCAGGACTAGCCCCACAGATACGCAGTATTTT
CATRTSPTDTQYF
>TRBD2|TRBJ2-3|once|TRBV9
TGTGCCAGCAGCGTAAACGGGGGGGTCTCCGATACGCAGTATTTT
CASSVNGGVSDTQYF
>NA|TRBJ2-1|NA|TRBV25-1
TGTGCCAGCAATAGCTTTGAGTCGAATGAGCAGTTCTTC
CASNSFESNEQFF
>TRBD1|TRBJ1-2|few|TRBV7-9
TGTGCCAGCAGCTTCCCGCCGGGACAGGGTCTGGGAGGCTACACCTTC
CASSFPPGQGLGGYTF
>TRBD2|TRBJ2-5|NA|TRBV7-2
TGTGCCAGCAGCCGTTCCCCTAGCGGGCACCAAGAGACCCAGTACTTC
CASSRSPSGHQETQYF
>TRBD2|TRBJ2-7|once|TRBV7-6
TGTGCCAGCAGCCCCTTGACTAGCGGGGGATTTAAAGAGCAGTACTTC
CASSPLTSGGFKEQYF
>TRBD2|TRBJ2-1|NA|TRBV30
TGTGCCTGGAGTGTACGGCTAGCGGGGGTTGATGAGCAGTTCTTC
CAWSVRLAGVDEQFF
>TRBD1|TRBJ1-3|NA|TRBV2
TGTGCCAGCAGTGAATCACCGGGACAGACTGGAAACACCATATATTTT
CASSESPGQTGNTIYF
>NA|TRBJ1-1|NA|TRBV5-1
TGCGCCAGCAGCCCCGACACCGGCACTGAAGCTTTCTTT
CASSPDTGTEAFF
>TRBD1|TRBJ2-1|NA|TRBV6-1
TGTGCCAGCAGTGAATTGACAGGGTCCTACAATGAGCAGTTCTTC
CASSELTGSYNEQFF
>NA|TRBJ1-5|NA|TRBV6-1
TGTGCCAGCACCCAGGGTAGCAATCAGCCCCAGCATTTT
CASTQGSNQPQHF
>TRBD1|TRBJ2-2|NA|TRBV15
TGTGCCACCAGCTTGGGACAGATCACCGGGGAGCTGTTTTTT
CATSLGQITGELFF
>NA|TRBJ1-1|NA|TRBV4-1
TGCGCCAGCGCCCGGGTCCTGTCTGGTGAAGCTTTCTTT
CASARVLSGEAFF
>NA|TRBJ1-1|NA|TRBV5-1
TGCGCCAGCAGCGAAGGACTGGATGAAGCTTTCTTT
CASSEGLDEAFF
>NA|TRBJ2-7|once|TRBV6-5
TGTGCCAGCAGTTACCCCCCCCGGGACGAGCAGTACTTC
CASSYPPRDEQYF
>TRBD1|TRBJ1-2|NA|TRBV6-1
TGTGCCAGCAGGATAAGACAGGGGATAGGGTATGGCTACACCTTC
CASRIRQGIGYGYTF
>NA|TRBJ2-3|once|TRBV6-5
TGTGCCAGCAGTTCCTATTCGGGCACAGATACGCAGTATTTT
CASSSYSGTDTQYF
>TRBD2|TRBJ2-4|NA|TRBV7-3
TGTGCCAGCAGCCTGGGGGCTAGCGGGGGGTATGACATTCAGTACTTC
CASSLGASGGYDIQYF
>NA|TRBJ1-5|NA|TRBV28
TGTGCCAGCACGGCAGGGAATCAGCCCCAGCATTTT
CASTAGNQPQHF
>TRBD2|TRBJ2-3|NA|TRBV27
TGTGCCAGCACTTTACTAGCGGGCCGCACAGATACGCAGTATTTT
CASTLLAGRTDTQYF
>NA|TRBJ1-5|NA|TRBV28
TGTGCCAGCAGTTTTGGCCCCACGCTTCGCAATCAGCCCCAGCATTTT
CASSFGPTLRNQPQHF
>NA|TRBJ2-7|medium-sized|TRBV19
TGTGCCAGTAGTATCGGCAGGGCAGACGAGCAGTACTTC
CASSIGRADEQYF
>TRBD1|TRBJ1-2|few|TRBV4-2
TGTGCCAGCAGCCAAAAGGACAGGGCGTCCTTTGGTGGCTACACCTTC
CASSQKDRASFGGYTF
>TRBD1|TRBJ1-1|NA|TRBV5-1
TGCGCCAGCAGGGGCGGGACAGGGGCTGAAGCTTTCTTT
CASRGGTGAEAFF
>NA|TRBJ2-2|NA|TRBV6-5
TGTGCCAGCAGTTACGTGATAGCCCCCACCGGGGAGCTGTTTTTT
CASSYVIAPTGELFF
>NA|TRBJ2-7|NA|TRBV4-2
TGTGCCAGCAGCCAAGCCCCGGGGGTCACCTACGAGCAGTACTTC
CASSQAPGVTYEQYF
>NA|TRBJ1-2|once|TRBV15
TGTGCCACCAGCAGAGATCCAGGCTATGGCTACACCTTC
CATSRDPGYGYTF
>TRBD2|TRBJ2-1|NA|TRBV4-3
TGCGCCAGCAGCCAAGAGATGGGGACTAGCGGGGACGATGAGCAGTTCTTC
CASSQEMGTSGDDEQFF
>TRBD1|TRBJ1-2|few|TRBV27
TGTGCCAGCAGTTCAGGGGGAAACTATGGCTACACCTTC
CASSSGGNYGYTF
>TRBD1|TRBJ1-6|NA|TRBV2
TGTGCCAGCAGTGGCGGGACAGGGCGGAATTCACCCCTCCACTTT
CASSGGTGRNSPLHF
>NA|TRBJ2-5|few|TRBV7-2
TGTGCCAGCAGCCGTTTGGGGCACCAAGAGACCCAGTACTTC
CASSRLGHQETQYF
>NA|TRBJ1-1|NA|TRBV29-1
TGCAGCGTTGAGGCCCCCAAAAGAAACACTGAAGCTTTCTTT
CSVEAPKRNTEAFF
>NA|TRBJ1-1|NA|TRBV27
TGTGCCAGCAGCCCAGGTGGGGGAGGCACTGAAGCTTTCTTT
CASSPGGGGTEAFF
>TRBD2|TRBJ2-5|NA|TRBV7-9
TGTGCCAGCAGCCCGGGGGGATCCCCTGGGGAAGAGACCCAGTACTTC
CASSPGGSPGEETQYF
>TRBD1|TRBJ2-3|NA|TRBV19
TGTGCCAGTAGTATAGTTGGGACAGGGGCGGTAGATACGCAGTATTTT
CASSIVGTGAVDTQYF